The 18 T cell receptor beta chains given below trace back to one sample, sequenced in a study of identical twins (dated by TCRdb to 2016 to 2018). Preparation of the library involved 5' RACE. The instrument was an Illumina HiSeq 2000. In TCRdb, the public reads were trimmed at Q25 with fastp and aligned with MiXCR, with productive beta chains retained. Rows matching on CDR3 protein sequence are summarized as one entry with the most common DNA and genes. Here the sample has roughly 720,000 distinct CDR3 sequences; around a sixth occur a single time. The ten largest clones represent around 13% of the sample. A further study also used this sample, focusing on T cells expressing NK-cell markers.

The sequenced sample consisted of PBMCs. Receptors were obtained from a woman in her late teens or twenties in good health.

This clonotype was found a few times. The rearrangement joins TRBV12-3 or TRBV12-4 to TRBJ2-1, with D perhaps matching TRBD2 (6 bases). The CDR3 contains 15 residues. Trimming cost V 3 bases and J 4 bases, with 13 bases left between them. The CDR3 loop reads CASSFLLAEYNEQFF. The CDR3 DNA sequence: TGTGCCAGCAGTTTCTTACTAGCAGAGTACAATGAGCAGTTCTTC.

The sample holds a few counts of this clonotype. The chain links TRBV12-3 or TRBV12-4 to TRBJ1-4; D is undetermined. This CDR3 has 16 residues. The germline V and J ends were trimmed by 3 bases and 7 bases, with 18 bases remaining between them. The CDR3 nucleotides are TGTGCCAGCAGTTTGGCGCATCGGGATCTAGGTGAAAAACTGTTTTTT. Translating gives CASSLAHRDLGEKLFF.

This clonotype has just a few counts. The V call is TRBV5-5, the J call TRBJ1-2; TRBD1 matches at 9 bases. The CDR3 is 15 amino acids. With V trimmed by 3 bases and J by 2 bases, 5 bases remained unmatched. CDR1 is SGHKS, CDR2 YYEKEE, per germline (reference sequence). CDR3 nucleotides: TGTGCCAGCAGCTGGGGGGACAGGGTGAACTATGGCTACACCTTC. Its protein product is CASSWGDRVNYGYTF.

V is TRBV29-1 and J is TRBJ2-4; D ambiguous. Germline V gene lookup returns CDR1 SQVTM and CDR2 ANQGSEA. V was shortened by 5 bases and J by 0 bases, with 8 bases between the two germline ends. The CDR3 length is 13 residues. The CDR3 DNA is TGCAGCGTTCTTCGTCTAGCCAAAAACATTCAGTACTTC. Translating it yields CSVLRLAKNIQYF.

This clonotype was found a few times. This sequence joins TRBV12-3 or TRBV12-4 and TRBJ2-3; TRBD1 matches 7 bases. The trim removed 4 bases at V and 7 bases at J, leaving 8 bases unmatched. This CDR3 has 14 residues. The CDR3 spells CASSSGQPVNTQYF. CDR3 DNA: TGTGCCAGCAGTTCGGGACAGCCAGTAAATACGCAGTATTTT.

This clonotype was recorded a few times. The chain joins TRBV6-2 or TRBV6-3 to TRBJ2-7; TRBD2 matches 7 bases. In germline, CDR1 is MNHEY, CDR2 SVGEGT. The CDR3 runs 15 residues. The junction had 10 bases not matched to a gene; V was cut back by 5 bases and J by 3 bases. CDR3 region: CASSTVGGLRYEQYF. The CDR3 region has the DNA TGTGCCAGCAGTACCGTGGGGGGACTACGCTACGAGCAGTACTTC.

This clonotype was seen repeatedly, ten times or more. Mismatch with germline at one junction end may stem from a read error. This rearrangement joins TRBV5-1 to TRBJ2-5; tentatively, D is TRBD1 or TRBD2 (5 bases each). In germline, CDR1 is SGHRS, CDR2 YFSETQ. This CDR3 comprises 14 residues. The CDR3 DNA reads as TGTGCCAGCAGCCCGGGGACGGCGCAAGAGACCCAGTACTTC. The encoded protein is CASSPGTAQETQYF. The whole variable domain, remainder taken from reference TRBV5-1 and TRBJ2-5, is KAGVTQTPRYLIKTRGQQVTLSCSPISGHRSVSWYQQTPGQGLQFLFEYFSETQRNKGNFPGRFSGRQFSNSRSEMNVSTLELGDSALYLCASSPGTAQETQYFGPGTRLLVL.

This clonotype was observed a handful of times. The chain is built from TRBV20-1 and TRBJ2-7; tentative D call: TRBD2 (6 bases). From germline, CDR1 is DFQATT and CDR2 SNEGSKA (reference sequence). The CDR3 loop spans 15 amino acids. Between the trimmed V and J ends, which lost 3 bases and 4 bases, there was a span of 19 bases. The CDR3, as DNA: TGCAGTGCTAGCCCCCCGAGACTAGTAGGTTACGAGCAGTACTTC. Amino acid sequence: CSASPPRLVGYEQYF.

J is TRBJ1-6 and V is TRBV16, with 7 bases matching TRBD1. V lost 7 bases to trimming and J lost 9 bases; unmatched junction nucleotides: 6. Germline V lookup: CDR1 KGHSY, CDR2 FQNENV. The CDR3 sequence is 13 residues long. The CDR3 DNA reads TGTGCCAGCAAAGGGGACAGAGGTTCACCCCTCCACTTT. Its translation: CASKGDRGSPLHF.

The chain links TRBV5-6 to TRBJ2-7; 7 bases map to TRBD1. The CDR3 consists of 15 residues. From germline, CDR1 is SGHDT and CDR2 YYEEEE. V was clipped by 0 bases and J by 5 bases; unmatched bases: 8. CDR3 amino acids: CASSLVGRGGDEQYF. CDR3 bases: TGTGCCAGCAGCTTGGTAGGAAGAGGGGGCGACGAGCAGTACTTC.

This clonotype was counted between two and nine times. The chain employs TRBV12-3 or TRBV12-4 and TRBJ1-5; 7 positions match TRBD1. There are 16 residues in the CDR3. The V and J ends lost 3 bases and 4 bases, in that order; junction bases with no gene match: 9. The CDR3 DNA follows: TGTGCCAGCAGTTTCGGGGCCAGGGGGTATAATCAGCCCCAGCATTTT. Protein product: CASSFGARGYNQPQHF.

The table lists this clonotype with many counts. This chain joins TRBV12-3 or TRBV12-4 and TRBJ1-2; 9 positions match TRBD1. This CDR3 has 15 amino acids. V lost 5 bases, J lost 2 bases, and 6 bases stayed unmatched. CDR3 region: CASSPGTGTNYGYTF. CDR3 coding DNA: TGTGCCAGCAGTCCCGGGACAGGGACGAACTATGGCTACACCTTC.

The V call is TRBV7-7, the J call TRBJ2-2; D might be TRBD1 (6 bases). The CDR3 has 16 residues. Germline loops: CDR1 SSHAT, CDR2 FNYEAQ (reference sequence). V was pared by 5 bases and J by 3 bases, with 16 bases between. The CDR3 coding sequence is TGTGCCAGCAGCGATAAGGGGGTGGATTACACCGGGGAGCTGTTTTTT. Its protein product is CASSDKGVDYTGELFF.

This chain links TRBV18 with TRBJ2-6; maybe TRBD1 (5 bases). Germline assignment: CDR1 KGHSH and CDR2 LQKENI. CDR3 size: 18 residues. V was trimmed by 1 base and J by 2 bases, leaving 15 bases between them. CDR3 in DNA: TGTGCCAGCTCACCACGGGTTCAGGCAGGGACTGGGGCCAACGTCCTGACTTTC. Amino acid sequence: CASSPRVQAGTGANVLTF.

The V and J genes are TRBV20-1 and TRBJ2-1; no clear D gene. Per germline, CDR1 DFQATT and CDR2 SNEGSKA (reference sequence). Trimming removed 5 bases from V and 0 bases from J, with 14 bases in between. The CDR3 is made up of 15 amino acids. The DNA for the CDR3 is TGCAGTGCTCCTGACTCCTCCTCCTCCTACAATGAGCAGTTCTTC. It encodes CSAPDSSSSYNEQFF.

This clonotype was detected a few times. The J gene is TRBJ2-3, the V gene TRBV6-2 or TRBV6-3; D not certain. This CDR3 comprises 11 residues. Germline lookup yields CDR1 MNHEY and CDR2 SVGEGT. With 4 bases removed from V and 7 bases from J, the gap between germline ends came to 6 bases. The CDR3 sequence is CASSSLNTQYF. The CDR3 DNA is TGTGCCAGCAGTTCCCTTAATACGCAGTATTTT.

This clonotype occurred a few times. This chain joins TRBV20-1 and TRBJ2-3; 10 nucleotides line up with TRBD1. Germline CDR1 DFQATT, CDR2 SNEGSKA (reference sequence). This CDR3 has 15 residues. V lost 5 bases, J lost 3 bases, and 8 bases stayed unmatched. The CDR3, as DNA: TGCAGTGCTCGCCCGGGACAGGGGATGACAGATACGCAGTATTTT. Translating gives CSARPGQGMTDTQYF.

This clonotype was detected only a few times. This sequence joins TRBV20-1 and TRBJ1-3; D is unclear. The CDR3 covers 12 residues. CDR1 and CDR2 from the germline V gene are DFQATT and SNEGSKA (reference sequence). V was pared by 2 bases and J by 9 bases, with 11 bases between. The CDR3 protein is CSARPVLGTIYF. In nucleotides, the CDR3 is TGCAGTGCTAGACCTGTACTAGGCACCATATATTTT.